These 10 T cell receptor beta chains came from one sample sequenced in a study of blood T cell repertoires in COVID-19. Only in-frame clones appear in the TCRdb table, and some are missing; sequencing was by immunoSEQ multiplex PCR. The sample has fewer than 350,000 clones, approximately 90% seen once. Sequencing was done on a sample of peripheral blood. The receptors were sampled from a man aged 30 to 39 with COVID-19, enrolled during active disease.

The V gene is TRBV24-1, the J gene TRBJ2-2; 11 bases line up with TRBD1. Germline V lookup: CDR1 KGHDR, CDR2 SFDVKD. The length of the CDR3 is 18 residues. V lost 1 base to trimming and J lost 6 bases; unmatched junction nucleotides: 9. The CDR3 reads CATSDFRTGTGGSGELFF. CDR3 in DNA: TGTGCCACCAGTGATTTTCGGACCGGGACAGGGGGTTCCGGGGAGCTGTTTTTT.

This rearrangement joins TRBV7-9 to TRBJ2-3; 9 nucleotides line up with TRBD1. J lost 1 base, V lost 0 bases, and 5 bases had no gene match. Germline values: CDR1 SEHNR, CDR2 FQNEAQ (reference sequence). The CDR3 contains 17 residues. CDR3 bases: TGTGCCAGCAGCTTAGCGGGCGACAGGGGGGGCACAGATACGCAGTATTTT. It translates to CASSLAGDRGGTDTQYF.

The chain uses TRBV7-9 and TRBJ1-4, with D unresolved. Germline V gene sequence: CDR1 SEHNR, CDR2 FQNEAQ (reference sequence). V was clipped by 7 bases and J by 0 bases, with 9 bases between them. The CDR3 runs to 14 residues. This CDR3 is CASNQGATNEKLFF. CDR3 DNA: TGTGCCAGCAATCAAGGAGCAACTAATGAAAAACTGTTTTTT. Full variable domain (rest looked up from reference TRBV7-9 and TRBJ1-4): DTGVSQNPRHKITKRGQNVTFRCDPISEHNRLYWYRQTLGQGPEFLTYFQNEAQLEKSRLLSDRFSAERPKGSFSTLEIQRTEQGDSAMYLCASNQGATNEKLFFGSGTQLSVL.

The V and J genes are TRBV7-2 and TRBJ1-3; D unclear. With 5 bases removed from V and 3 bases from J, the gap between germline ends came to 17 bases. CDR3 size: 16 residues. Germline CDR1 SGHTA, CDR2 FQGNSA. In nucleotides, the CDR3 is TGTGCCAGCAGCCCCCGTGCCCCAAATAGTGGAAACACCATATATTTT. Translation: CASSPRAPNSGNTIYF.

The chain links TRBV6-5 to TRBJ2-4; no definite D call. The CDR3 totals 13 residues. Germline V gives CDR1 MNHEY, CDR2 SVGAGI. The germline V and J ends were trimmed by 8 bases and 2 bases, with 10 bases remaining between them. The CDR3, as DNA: TGTGCCAGCCACCAGACATCCAAAAACATTCAGTACTTC. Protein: CASHQTSKNIQYF.

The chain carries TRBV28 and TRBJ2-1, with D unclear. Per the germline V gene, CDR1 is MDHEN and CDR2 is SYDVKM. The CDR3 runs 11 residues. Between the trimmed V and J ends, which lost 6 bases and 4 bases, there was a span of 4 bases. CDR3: CASRLYNEQFF. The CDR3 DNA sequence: TGTGCCAGCAGACTTTACAATGAGCAGTTCTTC.

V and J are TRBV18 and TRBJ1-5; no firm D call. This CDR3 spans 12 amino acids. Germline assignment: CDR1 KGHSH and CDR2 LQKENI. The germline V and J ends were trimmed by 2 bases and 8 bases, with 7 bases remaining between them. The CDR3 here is CASSPVAEPQHF. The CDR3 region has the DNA TGTGCCAGCTCACCAGTCGCAGAGCCCCAGCATTTT.

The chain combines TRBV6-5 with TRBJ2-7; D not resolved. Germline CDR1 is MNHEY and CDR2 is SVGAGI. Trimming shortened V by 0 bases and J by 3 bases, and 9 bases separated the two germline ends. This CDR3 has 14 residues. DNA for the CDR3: TGTGCCAGCAGTTACTCGTTCCAGGACTACGAGCAGTACTTC. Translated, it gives CASSYSFQDYEQYF.

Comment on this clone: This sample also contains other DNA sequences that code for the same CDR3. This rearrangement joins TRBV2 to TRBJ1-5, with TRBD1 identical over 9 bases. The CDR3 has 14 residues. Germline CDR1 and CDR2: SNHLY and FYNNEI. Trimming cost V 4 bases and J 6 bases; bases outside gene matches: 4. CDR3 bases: TGTGCCAGCAGTGGAACAGGGGGCAGTCAGCCCCAGCATTTT. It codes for CASSGTGGSQPQHF.

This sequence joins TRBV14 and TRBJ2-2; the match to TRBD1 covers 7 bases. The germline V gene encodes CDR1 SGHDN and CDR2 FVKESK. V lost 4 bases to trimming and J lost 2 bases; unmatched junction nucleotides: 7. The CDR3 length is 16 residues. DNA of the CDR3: TGTGCCAGCAGCCCGCGACAGGGAGCTAACACCGGGGAGCTGTTTTTT. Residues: CASSPRQGANTGELFF.